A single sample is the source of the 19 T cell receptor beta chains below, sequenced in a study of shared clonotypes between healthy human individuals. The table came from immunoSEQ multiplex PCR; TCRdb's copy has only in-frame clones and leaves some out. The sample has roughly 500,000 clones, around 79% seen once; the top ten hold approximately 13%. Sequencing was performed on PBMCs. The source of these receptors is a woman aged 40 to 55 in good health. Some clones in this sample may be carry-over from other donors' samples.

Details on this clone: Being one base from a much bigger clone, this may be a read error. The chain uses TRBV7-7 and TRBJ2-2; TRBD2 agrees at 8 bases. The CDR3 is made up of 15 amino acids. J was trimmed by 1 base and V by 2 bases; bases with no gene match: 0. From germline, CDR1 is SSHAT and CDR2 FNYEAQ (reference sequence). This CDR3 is CASSLTSGNTGELFF. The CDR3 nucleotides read TGTGCCAGCAGCTTAACTAGCGGGAACACCGGGGAGCTGTTTTTT.

DNA of the CDR3: TGTGCCAGCAGCCAGGATAATTCTGGGGCCAACGTCCTGACTTTC. Amino acids: CASSQDNSGANVLTF. The chain combines TRBV5-4 with TRBJ2-6; D uncertain. The CDR3 has 15 residues. V lost 4 bases and J lost 1, with 9 bases in between. The germline V gene has CDR1 SGHNT and CDR2 YYREEE (reference sequence).

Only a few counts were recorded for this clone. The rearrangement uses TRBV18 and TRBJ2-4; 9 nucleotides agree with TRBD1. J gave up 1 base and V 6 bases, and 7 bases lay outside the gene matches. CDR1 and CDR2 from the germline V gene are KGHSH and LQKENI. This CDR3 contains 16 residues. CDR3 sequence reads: CASSTGTGNAKNIQYF. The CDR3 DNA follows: TGTGCCAGCTCTACCGGGACAGGGAACGCCAAAAACATTCAGTACTTC.

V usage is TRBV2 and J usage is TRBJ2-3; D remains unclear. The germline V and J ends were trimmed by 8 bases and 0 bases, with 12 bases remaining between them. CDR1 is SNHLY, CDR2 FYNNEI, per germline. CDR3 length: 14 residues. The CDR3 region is CASSASWSTDTQYF. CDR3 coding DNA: TGTGCCAGCTCTGCTTCTTGGAGCACAGATACGCAGTATTTT.

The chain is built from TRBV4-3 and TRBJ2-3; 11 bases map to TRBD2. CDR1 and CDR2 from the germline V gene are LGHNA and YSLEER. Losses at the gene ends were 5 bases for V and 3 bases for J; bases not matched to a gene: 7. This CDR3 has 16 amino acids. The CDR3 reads CASSSGLAGVTDTQYF. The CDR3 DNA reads TGCGCCAGCAGCTCCGGACTAGCGGGTGTGACAGATACGCAGTATTTT.

The CDR3 loop reads CASSLAGGRAPYNEQFF. The CDR3 DNA follows: TGCGCCAGCAGCTTGGCAGGCGGGAGGGCCCCCTACAATGAGCAGTTCTTC. The rearrangement joins TRBV5-1 to TRBJ2-1; 9 bases fit TRBD2. Germline lookup yields CDR1 SGHRS and CDR2 YFSETQ. This CDR3 comprises 17 residues. The V segment lost 0 bases and the J segment 2 bases; nucleotides outside the gene matches: 6.

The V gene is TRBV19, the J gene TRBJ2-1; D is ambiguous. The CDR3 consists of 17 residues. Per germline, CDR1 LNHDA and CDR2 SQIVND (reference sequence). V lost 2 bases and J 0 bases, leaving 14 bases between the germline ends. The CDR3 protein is CASSISLTRTSYNEQFF. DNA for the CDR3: TGTGCCAGTAGTATAAGTCTAACCCGAACCTCCTACAATGAGCAGTTCTTC.

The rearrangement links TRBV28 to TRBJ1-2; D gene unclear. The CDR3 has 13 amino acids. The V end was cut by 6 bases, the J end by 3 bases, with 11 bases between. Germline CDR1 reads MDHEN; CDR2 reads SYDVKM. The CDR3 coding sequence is TGTGCCAGCAGCTCAGACGGCTACTATGGCTACACCTTC. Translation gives CASSSDGYYGYTF.

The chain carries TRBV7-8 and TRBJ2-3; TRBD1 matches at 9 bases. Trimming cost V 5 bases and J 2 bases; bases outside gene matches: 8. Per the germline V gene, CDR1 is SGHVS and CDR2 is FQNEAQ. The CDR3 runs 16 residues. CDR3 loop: CASSLRDRDLTDTQYF. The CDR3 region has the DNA TGTGCCAGCAGCCTCCGGGACAGGGACCTCACAGATACGCAGTATTTT.

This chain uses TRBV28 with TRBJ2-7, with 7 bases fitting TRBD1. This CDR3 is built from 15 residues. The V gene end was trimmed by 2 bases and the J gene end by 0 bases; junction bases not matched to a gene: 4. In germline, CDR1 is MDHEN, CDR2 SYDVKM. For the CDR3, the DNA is TGTGCCAGCAGTTTACTGTCAGGGGGCTCCTACGAGCAGTACTTC. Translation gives CASSLLSGGSYEQYF.

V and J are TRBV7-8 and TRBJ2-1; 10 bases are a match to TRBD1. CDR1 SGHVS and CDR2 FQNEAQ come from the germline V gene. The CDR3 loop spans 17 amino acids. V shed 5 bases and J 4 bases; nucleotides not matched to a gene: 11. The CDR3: CASSPALPGQGYNEQFF. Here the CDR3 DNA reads TGTGCCAGCAGCCCCGCCCTCCCGGGACAGGGGTACAATGAGCAGTTCTTC.

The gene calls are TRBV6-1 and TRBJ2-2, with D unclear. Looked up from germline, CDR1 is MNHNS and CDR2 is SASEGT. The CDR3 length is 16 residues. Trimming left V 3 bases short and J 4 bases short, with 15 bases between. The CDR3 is CASSEDQVSGTGELFF. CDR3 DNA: TGTGCCAGCAGTGAGGATCAGGTGTCGGGCACCGGGGAGCTGTTTTTT.

For the CDR3, the DNA is TGTGCCAGTAGTAATATGGGGGAAATCGGGGAGCTGTTTTTT. Translated: CASSNMGEIGELFF. The chain carries TRBV19 and TRBJ2-2; D may match TRBD1 or TRBD2 (5 bases each). Germline CDR1 and CDR2: LNHDA and SQIVND (reference sequence). V dropped 4 bases and J dropped 7 bases, with 13 bases sitting between them. The CDR3 is 14 residues long.

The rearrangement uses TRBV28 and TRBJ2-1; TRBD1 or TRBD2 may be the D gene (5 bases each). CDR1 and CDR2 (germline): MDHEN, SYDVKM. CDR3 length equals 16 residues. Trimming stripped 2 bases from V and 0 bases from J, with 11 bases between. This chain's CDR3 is CASSLTGTPSYNEQFF. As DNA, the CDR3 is TGTGCCAGCAGTTTAACCGGGACCCCCTCCTACAATGAGCAGTTCTTC.

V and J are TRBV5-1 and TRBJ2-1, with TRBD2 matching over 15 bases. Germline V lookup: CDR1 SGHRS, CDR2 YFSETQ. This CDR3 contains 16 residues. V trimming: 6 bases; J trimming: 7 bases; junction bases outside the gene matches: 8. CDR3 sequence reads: CASTSGLAGGVNEQFF. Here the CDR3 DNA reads TGCGCCAGCACCTCCGGACTAGCGGGAGGGGTAAATGAGCAGTTCTTC.

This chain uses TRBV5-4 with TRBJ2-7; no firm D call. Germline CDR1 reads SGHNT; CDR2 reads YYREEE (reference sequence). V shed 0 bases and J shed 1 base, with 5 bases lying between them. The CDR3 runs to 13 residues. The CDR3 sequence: CASSLDASYEQYF. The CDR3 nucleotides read TGTGCCAGCAGCTTGGACGCATCCTACGAGCAGTACTTC.

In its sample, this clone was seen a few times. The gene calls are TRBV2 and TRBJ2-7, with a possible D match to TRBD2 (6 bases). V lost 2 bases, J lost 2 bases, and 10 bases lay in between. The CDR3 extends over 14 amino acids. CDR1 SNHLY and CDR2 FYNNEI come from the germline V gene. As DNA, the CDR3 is TGTGCCAGCAGTGAACAGCGGGCACCCTACGAGCAGTACTTC. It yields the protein CASSEQRAPYEQYF.

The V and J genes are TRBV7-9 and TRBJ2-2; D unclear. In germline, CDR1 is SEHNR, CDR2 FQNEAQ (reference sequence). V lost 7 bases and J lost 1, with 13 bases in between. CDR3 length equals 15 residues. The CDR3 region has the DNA TGTGCCAGCATCGGGCAGAAAGAGAACACCGGGGAGCTGTTTTTT. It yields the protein CASIGQKENTGELFF.

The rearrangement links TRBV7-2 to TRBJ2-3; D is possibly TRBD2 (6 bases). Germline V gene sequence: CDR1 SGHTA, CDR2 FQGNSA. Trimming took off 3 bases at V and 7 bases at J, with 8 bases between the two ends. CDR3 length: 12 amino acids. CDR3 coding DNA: TGTGCCAGCAGCTTGGACTACTATACGCAGTATTTT. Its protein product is CASSLDYYTQYF.